A single sample is the source of the 19 T cell receptor beta chains below, sequenced in a study of human T cells and chemical hapten exposure. Documented time point: patch test 1, 2 weeks after DPC sensitization. Treatment noted: therapeutic diphenylcyclopropenone sensitization with weekly scalp DPC. TCRdb independently ran MiXCR on the RACE reads; one entry per CDR3 protein. Here the sample spans some 180,000 distinct CDR3 sequences, around 22% being singletons. Material: whole blood, obtained in connection with sensitization to the hapten diphenylcyclopropenone (DPC). The receptor set was obtained from a woman in her forties or fifties with alopecia areata. Some clones in this sample may be carry-over from other donors' samples.

This chain connects TRBV3-1 to TRBJ2-1, with 14 bases matching TRBD2. V lost 4 bases to trimming and J lost 7 bases; unmatched junction nucleotides: 9. Germline values: CDR1 LGHDT, CDR2 YNNKEL (reference sequence). This CDR3 is 17 amino acids long. Written as DNA, the CDR3 is TGTGCCAGCAGCCCCCAGGGACTAGCGGGAGTCAGGAATGAGCAGTTCTTC. This encodes CASSPQGLAGVRNEQFF.

This clonotype showed up just a few times. The chain is built from TRBV20-1 and TRBJ2-1; TRBD2 matches 7 bases. After removal of 4 bases from V and 5 bases from J, the junction contained 11 bases not matched to a gene. Germline CDR1 is DFQATT and CDR2 is SNEGSKA (reference sequence). The CDR3 covers 15 residues. CDR3 DNA: TGCAGTGCTACACCTCGGCGGGAGAACGACAATGAGCAGTTCTTC. Residues: CSATPRRENDNEQFF.

This clonotype was detected a few times. The chain employs TRBV7-9 and TRBJ2-2, with 7 bases identical to TRBD2. Germline V gene sequence: CDR1 SEHNR, CDR2 FQNEAQ (reference sequence). The CDR3 is made up of 17 amino acids. The V segment lost 6 bases and the J segment 4 bases; nucleotides outside the gene matches: 14. The CDR3 loop is CASSHPGGNVGTGELFF. In DNA form, the CDR3 reads TGTGCCAGCAGTCACCCCGGGGGGAATGTGGGCACCGGGGAGCTGTTTTTT.

This chain uses TRBV9 with TRBJ2-1, with TRBD2 matching 8 bases. Germline V gene sequence: CDR1 SGDLS, CDR2 YYNGEE. The CDR3 extends over 15 amino acids. Losses at the gene ends were 0 bases for V and 8 bases for J; bases not matched to a gene: 7. The CDR3 region has the DNA TGTGCCAGCAGCGTAGTTGCGGGAGGTACCGATGAGCAGTTCTTC. It yields the protein CASSVVAGGTDEQFF.

This clonotype was found a few times. The chain combines TRBV5-1 with TRBJ1-1; maybe TRBD1 (6 bases). Germline V lookup: CDR1 SGHRS, CDR2 YFSETQ. The germline V and J ends were trimmed by 0 bases and 5 bases, with 11 bases remaining between them. This CDR3 is 14 amino acids long. The CDR3 DNA follows: TGCGCCAGCAGCTTGGCTGGGGGGCTTACTGAAGCTTTCTTT. Its translation is CASSLAGGLTEAFF.

The V gene is TRBV20-1, the J gene TRBJ2-1; 12 bases match TRBD2. J gave up 12 bases and V 2 bases, and 11 bases lay outside the gene matches. The CDR3 is made up of 15 amino acids. Germline CDR1 reads DFQATT; CDR2 reads SNEGSKA (reference sequence). The CDR3 here is CSARSLAGGPLAQFF. CDR3 in DNA: TGCAGTGCTAGATCCCTAGCGGGAGGGCCGCTGGCGCAGTTCTTC.

J is TRBJ2-1 and V is TRBV3-1, with D perhaps being TRBD1 or TRBD2 (5 bases each). The CDR3 has 16 amino acids. Germline assignment: CDR1 LGHDT and CDR2 YNNKEL (reference sequence). With 2 bases removed from V and 0 bases from J, the gap between germline ends came to 11 bases. This CDR3 is CASSQRDGRSYNEQFF. CDR3 sequence (DNA): TGTGCCAGCAGCCAAAGGGACGGTCGCTCCTACAATGAGCAGTTCTTC.

V and J are TRBV29-1 and TRBJ1-3; no clear D gene. Germline assignment: CDR1 SQVTM and CDR2 ANQGSEA. The CDR3 has 13 amino acids. V lost 6 bases to trimming and J lost 0 bases, with 9 bases between them. In DNA form, the CDR3 reads TGCAGCGTAAAATGGAACTCTGGAAACACCATATATTTT. Its protein is CSVKWNSGNTIYF.

This clonotype showed up just a few times. The chain is built from TRBV7-2 and TRBJ2-1, with TRBD2 matching over 8 bases. This CDR3 is 16 amino acids long. Germline CDR1 SGHTA, CDR2 FQGNSA. Trimming at V came to 0 bases and at J to 7 bases, leaving 8 bases not matched to a gene. In DNA form, the CDR3 reads TGTGCCAGCAGCTTAGCTCCGGGAGGGCCCGGGAATGAGCAGTTCTTC. This gives the protein CASSLAPGGPGNEQFF.

This chain links TRBV6-5 with TRBJ2-7; unclear D gene. V was clipped by 0 bases and J by 3 bases, with 15 bases between them. The CDR3 length is 16 residues. Germline V gene sequence: CDR1 MNHEY, CDR2 SVGAGI. CDR3 in DNA: TGTGCCAGCAGTTACTCTGGTGGCCCTATGAGCTACGAGCAGTACTTC. Residues: CASSYSGGPMSYEQYF.

This clonotype appeared a few times. The chain links TRBV20-1 to TRBJ2-7, with D perhaps TRBD1 (6 bases). V gave up 4 bases and J gave up 5 bases, with 15 bases separating them. Germline V gene lookup returns CDR1 DFQATT and CDR2 SNEGSKA (reference sequence). This CDR3 spans 13 amino acids. CDR3 coding DNA: TGCAGTGCTAAGGACAGTCCCGTGGACGAGCAGTACTTC. Translated, it gives CSAKDSPVDEQYF.

The J gene is TRBJ2-3, the V gene TRBV7-9; 10 bases line up with TRBD2. Trimming removed 5 bases from V and 4 bases from J; junction bases left unmatched: 9. Per germline, CDR1 SEHNR and CDR2 FQNEAQ (reference sequence). The length of the CDR3 is 16 residues. The CDR3 region is CASSRTSGNPPDTQYF. The CDR3, as DNA: TGTGCCAGCAGCCGGACTAGCGGCAACCCTCCAGATACGCAGTATTTT. The full variable domain, with the rest looked up from reference TRBV7-9 and TRBJ2-3, is DTGVSQNPRHKITKRGQNVTFRCDPISEHNRLYWYRQTLGQGPEFLTYFQNEAQLEKSRLLSDRFSAERPKGSFSTLEIQRTEQGDSAMYLCASSRTSGNPPDTQYFGPGTRLTVL.

This clonotype was detected a few times. V gene TRBV5-1 combines with J gene TRBJ2-1, with TRBD2 identical over 11 bases. The V gene's germline CDR1 is SGHRS and CDR2 YFSETQ. The V segment lost 3 bases and the J segment 7 bases; nucleotides outside the gene matches: 9. CDR3 length: 16 amino acids. This CDR3 reads CASSSLTSGARNEQFF. CDR3 DNA: TGCGCCAGCAGCTCCCTGACTAGCGGGGCGAGGAATGAGCAGTTCTTC.

This rearrangement joins TRBV29-1 to TRBJ1-2; D is unclear. This CDR3 is built from 8 residues. Germline loops: CDR1 SQVTM, CDR2 ANQGSEA. The V end lost 3 bases, the J end lost 8 bases, and 1 base lay between the germline ends. In nucleotides, the CDR3 is TGCAGCGTTGACGGCTACACCTTC. It codes for CSVDGYTF.

The table lists this clonotype with a few counts. V usage is TRBV10-3 and J usage is TRBJ2-5; D perhaps matches TRBD2 (6 bases). Germline V gives CDR1 ENHRY, CDR2 SYGVKD. V dropped 10 bases and J dropped 2 bases, with 20 bases sitting between them. There are 15 residues in the CDR3. CDR3: CATVGGDSSQETQYF. The CDR3 DNA follows: TGTGCCACAGTTGGTGGGGACTCCTCACAAGAGACCCAGTACTTC.

The chain joins TRBV6-1 to TRBJ2-2, with 7 bases aligning to TRBD1. Germline CDR1 reads MNHNS; CDR2 reads SASEGT. With 4 bases clipped from V and 2 bases from J, the junction kept 13 bases outside the gene matches. The CDR3 covers 18 residues. The CDR3 loop reads CASSARPLGQINTGELFF. The CDR3 DNA is TGTGCCAGCAGTGCTCGACCACTGGGACAGATAAACACCGGGGAGCTGTTTTTT.

The table lists this clonotype with many counts. The chain couples TRBV29-1 to TRBJ2-2; D remains ambiguous. Germline V gene data show CDR1 as SQVTM and CDR2 as ANQGSEA. Trimming took off 7 bases at V and 6 bases at J, with 9 bases between the two ends. This CDR3 is built from 11 residues. In DNA, the CDR3 is TGCAGCGGAGGTCACGCCGGGGAGCTGTTTTTT. It translates to CSGGHAGELFF.

This clonotype has just a few counts. J is TRBJ2-5 and V is TRBV29-1; a possible D gene is TRBD1 (5 bases). The CDR3 is made up of 15 amino acids. The V end was cut by 0 bases, the J end by 3 bases, with 14 bases between. Germline CDR1 is SQVTM and CDR2 is ANQGSEA. CDR3 nucleotide sequence: TGCAGCGTTGAAGAAGGCAGGACACCTGAAGAGACCCAGTACTTC. This gives the protein CSVEEGRTPEETQYF.

This clonotype was recorded a few times. The gene calls are TRBV20-1 and TRBJ2-7; TRBD1 might be the D (6 bases). V dropped 0 bases and J dropped 3 bases, with 12 bases sitting between them. The CDR3 has 14 amino acids. From germline, CDR1 is DFQATT and CDR2 SNEGSKA (reference sequence). The DNA of the CDR3 is TGCAGTGCTAGAGATCTGGCCAGGGGCTACGAGCAGTACTTC. The encoded protein is CSARDLARGYEQYF.